Sequencing of this TCR beta chain was carried out in a study of blood T cell repertoires in COVID-19. Libraries were prepared by immunoSEQ multiplex PCR; TCRdb keeps only in-frame clonotypes and omits some of them. The sample shows roughly 260,000 clones, approximately 86% of them seen only once. Trimming took 3 bases from V and 0 from J, leaving 9 bases between them. Germline V CDR1 and CDR2: MNHEY, SMNVEV (reference sequence). The CDR3 loop spans 15 amino acids. This clone was seen a few times. Sequencing was performed on PBMCs or T cells enriched from blood (not recorded which). The chain couples TRBV27 to TRBJ1-5; no definite D call. The sequence was collected from a woman between 18 and 30 years old who had recovered from COVID-19. Here the CDR3 reads CASSFAEYSNQPQHF. The DNA for the CDR3 is TGTGCCAGCAGTTTTGCGGAGTATAGCAATCAGCCCCAGCATTTT.